The next 19 T cell receptor beta chains were all read from a single sample in a study of cytomegalovirus exposure and HLA in healthy donors. PCR amplification relied on 60 Vbeta primers (plus 13 Jbeta primers). Only in-frame clones appear in the TCRdb table, and some are missing; sequencing was by immunoSEQ multiplex PCR. The sample lists approximately 92,000 clones, about 70% occurring once. The sample was PBMCs. Receptors originate from a man aged 60 to 75 in good health and CMV-seronegative.

The V and J genes are TRBV7-2 and TRBJ2-5; 11 nucleotides agree with TRBD2. The CDR3 has 16 residues. The J segment lost 5 bases and the V segment lost 2 bases, leaving 7 bases of the junction unmatched. Per germline, CDR1 SGHTA and CDR2 FQGNSA. CDR3 nucleotide sequence: TGTGCCAGCAGCTTAAGCTTAGCGGGGGGGATGGAGACCCAGTACTTC. This codes for CASSLSLAGGMETQYF.

This clone was detected a few times. This chain's CDR3 is CASSMSDRGFDEQYF. CDR3 DNA: TGTGCCAGTAGTATGTCGGACAGGGGTTTCGACGAGCAGTACTTC. The gene calls are TRBV19 and TRBJ2-7; 9 bases match TRBD1. The trim removed 3 bases at V and 5 bases at J, leaving 8 bases unmatched. CDR3 length equals 15 residues. From germline, CDR1 is LNHDA and CDR2 SQIVND (reference sequence).

The chain employs TRBV7-2 and TRBJ2-3, with 8 bases aligning to TRBD1. Germline V gene data show CDR1 as SGHTA and CDR2 as FQGNSA. The CDR3 has 15 amino acids. V shed 6 bases, J shed 1 base, and the junction held 6 bases outside the gene matches. The CDR3 DNA is TGTGCCAGCAGAAGCGACAGGGGTGGCACAGATACGCAGTATTTT. Translating it yields CASRSDRGGTDTQYF.

This clone appeared a few times. This chain links TRBV2 with TRBJ2-2; 8 bases align to TRBD1. Trimming removed 8 bases from V and 5 bases from J; junction bases left unmatched: 7. CDR1 and CDR2 (germline): SNHLY, FYNNEI. The CDR3 has 14 amino acids. For the CDR3, the DNA is TGTGCCAGCTCGGGACAGGAAGGTACCGGGGAGCTGTTTTTT. It yields the protein CASSGQEGTGELFF.

The chain's CDR3 is CASSQTGTGVHEQYF. For the CDR3, the DNA is TGCGCCAGCAGCCAAACCGGGACAGGGGTACACGAGCAGTACTTC. This chain uses TRBV4-3 with TRBJ2-7; TRBD1 aligns across 10 bases. V shed 2 bases, J shed 5 bases, and the junction held 6 bases outside the gene matches. CDR1 and CDR2 from the germline V gene are LGHNA and YSLEER. The CDR3 is 15 amino acids.

A few counts support this clone. The chain links TRBV6-1 to TRBJ1-5, with a possible D match to TRBD1 (6 bases). V dropped 8 bases and J dropped 4 bases, with 12 bases sitting between them. CDR3 length: 13 amino acids. Germline CDR1 reads MNHNS; CDR2 reads SASEGT. In DNA form, the CDR3 reads TGTGCCAGCTTGTGGACAGAAAATCAGCCCCAGCATTTT. It specifies CASLWTENQPQHF.

This sequence joins TRBV28 and TRBJ1-5; the match to TRBD1 covers 7 bases. Per germline, CDR1 MDHEN and CDR2 SYDVKM. Losses at the gene ends were 5 bases for V and 0 bases for J; bases not matched to a gene: 16. CDR3 size: 19 residues. The CDR3 spells CASSLQTGAETYSNQPQHF. The CDR3 coding sequence is TGTGCCAGCAGTCTCCAAACAGGGGCCGAGACATATAGCAATCAGCCCCAGCATTTT.

This clone has just a few counts. V gene TRBV15 combines with J gene TRBJ2-3; a possible D gene is TRBD2 (5 bases). The CDR3 loop spans 14 amino acids. V lost 0 bases, J lost 3 bases, and 7 bases lay in between. Germline V CDR1 and CDR2: LNHNV, YYDKDF (reference sequence). CDR3: CATSRDRETDTQYF. DNA of the CDR3: TGTGCCACCAGCAGAGATCGGGAAACAGATACGCAGTATTTT.

The gene calls are TRBV9 and TRBJ2-3; 10 bases align to TRBD2. CDR1 is SGDLS, CDR2 YYNGEE, per germline. Germline trimming cut 1 base from V and 2 bases from J; bases unmatched to any gene: 4. This CDR3 is built from 16 residues. The CDR3 loop reads CASSVTAGGNTDTQYF. CDR3 DNA sequence: TGTGCCAGCAGCGTAACAGCGGGGGGGAACACAGATACGCAGTATTTT.

The chain links TRBV2 to TRBJ2-5; weak D call: TRBD1 (6 bases). V lost 2 bases and J 3 bases, leaving 13 bases between the germline ends. The CDR3 is made up of 15 amino acids. Looked up from germline, CDR1 is SNHLY and CDR2 is FYNNEI. The CDR3 sequence: CASSEQRGDKETQYF. The CDR3 DNA sequence: TGTGCCAGCAGTGAACAGAGAGGGGACAAAGAGACCCAGTACTTC.

The rearrangement links TRBV6-5 to TRBJ1-2, with D maybe TRBD1 (5 bases). Trimming cost V 5 bases and J 8 bases, with 15 bases left between them. In germline, CDR1 is MNHEY, CDR2 SVGAGI. This CDR3 contains 13 residues. This CDR3 reads CASSRDSTSGYTF. The CDR3 DNA sequence: TGTGCCAGCAGTCGGGACTCTACGAGCGGCTACACCTTC.

CDR3 nucleotide sequence: TGCGCCAGCAGCTTGGAGGCAGGGCGGAACACTGAAGCTTTCTTT. It yields the protein CASSLEAGRNTEAFF. The rearrangement uses TRBV5-1 and TRBJ1-1; TRBD1 is a possible D gene (5 bases). Looked up from germline, CDR1 is SGHRS and CDR2 is YFSETQ. V dropped 0 bases and J dropped 1 base, with 10 bases sitting between them. This CDR3 contains 15 residues. Looking up the rest from reference TRBV5-1 and TRBJ1-1 gives the full variable domain: KAGVTQTPRYLIKTRGQQVTLSCSPISGHRSVSWYQQTPGQGLQFLFEYFSETQRNKGNFPGRFSGRQFSNSRSEMNVSTLELGDSALYLCASSLEAGRNTEAFFGQGTRLTVV.

The V gene is TRBV7-6, the J gene TRBJ2-1, with a tentative D call TRBD2 (6 bases). V was clipped by 7 bases and J by 9 bases, with 13 bases between them. The CDR3 runs to 12 residues. Germline-derived CDR1 and CDR2 are SGHVS and FNYEAQ. The CDR3 sequence is CASTSKAGEQFF. CDR3 sequence (DNA): TGTGCCAGCACCTCGAAAGCGGGTGAGCAGTTCTTC. The whole variable domain, remainder taken from reference TRBV7-6 and TRBJ2-1, is GAGVSQSPRYKVTKRGQDVALRCDPISGHVSLYWYRQALGQGPEFLTYFNYEAQQDKSGLPNDRFSAERPEGSISTLTIQRTEQRDSAMYRCASTSKAGEQFFGPGTRLTVL.

This clone was recorded a few times. V usage is TRBV5-1 and J usage is TRBJ2-7; 8 bases fit TRBD1. There are 14 residues in the CDR3. With 2 bases clipped from V and 0 bases from J, the junction kept 1 base outside the gene matches. Germline V CDR1 and CDR2: SGHRS, YFSETQ. CDR3 nucleotide sequence: TGCGCCAGCAGCTTTACAGGGGGCTCCTACGAGCAGTACTTC. Translation gives CASSFTGGSYEQYF.

The gene calls are TRBV18 and TRBJ2-5, with D possibly being TRBD2 (6 bases). This CDR3 spans 14 amino acids. V was shortened by 3 bases and J by 2 bases, with 10 bases between the two germline ends. Germline V gene sequence: CDR1 KGHSH, CDR2 LQKENI. CDR3 loop: CASSPGGGQETQYF. As DNA, the CDR3 is TGTGCCAGCTCACCGGGCGGAGGGCAAGAGACCCAGTACTTC. Supplemented by reference TRBV18 and TRBJ2-5, the full variable domain reads NAGVMQNPRHLVRRRGQEARLRCSPMKGHSHVYWYRQLPEEGLKFMVYLQKENIIDESGMPKERFSAEFPKEGPSILRIQQVVRGDSAAYFCASSPGGGQETQYFGPGTRLLVL.

V gene TRBV30 combines with J gene TRBJ2-1, with D maybe TRBD2 (5 bases). CDR1 and CDR2 from the germline V gene are GTSNPN and SVGIG (reference sequence). V lost 2 bases, J lost 8 bases, and 16 bases lay in between. The CDR3 is 14 residues long. The CDR3 spells CAWSSGLPADEQFF. CDR3 sequence (DNA): TGTGCCTGGAGTTCCGGACTCCCCGCGGATGAGCAGTTCTTC.

J is TRBJ2-5 and V is TRBV5-4; TRBD2 is a possible D gene (5 bases). Trimming pared 3 bases from V and 5 bases from J, leaving 20 bases between. Germline values: CDR1 SGHNT, CDR2 YYREEE (reference sequence). This CDR3 is 16 amino acids long. CDR3 loop: CASSSGGREEGETQYF. CDR3 nucleotide sequence: TGTGCCAGCAGCTCAGGAGGTCGCGAGGAAGGGGAGACCCAGTACTTC.

J is TRBJ1-2 and V is TRBV25-1; TRBD1 aligns across 9 bases. Germline V lookup: CDR1 MGHDK, CDR2 SYGVNS. This CDR3 has 14 amino acids. The ends lost 8 bases at V and 4 bases at J; junction bases unmatched: 8. The CDR3 region has the DNA TGTGCCAGCGGGGGGACACAGGGGGCCTATGGCTACACCTTC. Translated: CASGGTQGAYGYTF.

This clone was recorded a few times. V and J are TRBV18 and TRBJ2-7; D remains ambiguous. The germline CDR1 and CDR2 sequences are KGHSH and LQKENI. The CDR3 spans 12 residues. The V end was cut by 6 bases, the J end by 3 bases, with 9 bases between. The CDR3 loop is CASSPRLYEQYF. The CDR3 DNA reads as TGTGCCAGCTCTCCAAGACTCTACGAGCAGTACTTC. Based on the CDR3 plus reference TRBV18 and TRBJ2-7, the full variable domain is NAGVMQNPRHLVRRRGQEARLRCSPMKGHSHVYWYRQLPEEGLKFMVYLQKENIIDESGMPKERFSAEFPKEGPSILRIQQVVRGDSAAYFCASSPRLYEQYFGPGTRLTVT.